The 5 T cell receptor beta chains below come from one sample, sequenced in a study of T cell changes during pregnancy in multiple sclerosis. TCRdb keeps only in-frame clones here, not all; method: immunoSEQ multiplex PCR. The table includes 50,000 to 65,000 clones, more than 75% detected once. This sample comprised CD8+ T cells from peripheral blood mononuclear cells, obtained before pregnancy. Receptors originate from a female donor with multiple sclerosis, enrolled in a pregnancy study.

The rearrangement uses TRBV19 and TRBJ2-2, with 7 bases fitting TRBD1. This CDR3 has 17 residues. Germline V gene sequence: CDR1 LNHDA, CDR2 SQIVND (reference sequence). J lost 3 bases, V lost 6 bases, and 13 bases had no gene match. In DNA form, the CDR3 reads TGTGCCAGTAGCTCTGGGACAGACCTAATTTACACCGGGGAGCTGTTTTTT. Translating it yields CASSSGTDLIYTGELFF.

The V and J genes are TRBV5-6 and TRBJ2-3; the match to TRBD2 covers 8 bases. Germline V gene sequence: CDR1 SGHDT, CDR2 YYEEEE. Trimming cost V 1 base and J 5 bases; bases outside gene matches: 6. The length of the CDR3 is 15 residues. The CDR3 is CASSLRGGHKDTQYF. The CDR3 DNA follows: TGTGCCAGCAGCTTGCGGGGGGGGCATAAAGATACGCAGTATTTT.

The rearrangement joins TRBV29-1 to TRBJ2-7; the match to TRBD1 covers 9 bases. The CDR3 length is 13 residues. The V gene end was trimmed by 5 bases and the J gene end by 5 bases; junction bases not matched to a gene: 7. The V gene's germline CDR1 is SQVTM and CDR2 ANQGSEA. Written as DNA, the CDR3 is TGCAGCGTTAATGGGGACAGGGCCCACGAGCAGTACTTC. This encodes CSVNGDRAHEQYF.

This clone showed up just once. The chain uses TRBV18 and TRBJ1-5; D gene ambiguous. The CDR3 totals 17 residues. V was clipped by 6 bases and J by 0 bases, with 18 bases between them. CDR1 and CDR2 (germline): KGHSH, LQKENI. The CDR3 region has the DNA TGTGCCAGCTCTCGATTCCTGACGGACTATAGCAATCAGCCCCAGCATTTT. Its translation is CASSRFLTDYSNQPQHF.

The CDR3 DNA reads as TGTGCCAGCTCACCACGACTGCAGGGACAGGACACTGAAGCTTTCTTT. Translating gives CASSPRLQGQDTEAFF. The chain combines TRBV18 with TRBJ1-1, with TRBD1 matching 8 bases. Germline CDR1 is KGHSH and CDR2 is LQKENI. The CDR3 contains 16 residues. Trimming removed 1 base from V and 3 bases from J; junction bases left unmatched: 7. Full variable domain (outside the CDR3, taken from reference TRBV18 and TRBJ1-1): NAGVMQNPRHLVRRRGQEARLRCSPMKGHSHVYWYRQLPEEGLKFMVYLQKENIIDESGMPKERFSAEFPKEGPSILRIQQVVRGDSAAYFCASSPRLQGQDTEAFFGQGTRLTVV.